These T cell receptor beta chains were read from a single sample in a study of blood T cell repertoires in COVID-19. Assay used: immunoSEQ multiplex PCR; TCRdb lists only in-frame clones, some missing. The sample lists 130,000 or so clones; 75% to 90% were seen once. Material for sequencing was peripheral blood. The receptors here all came from a man aged 50 to 59 with active or convalescent COVID-19. Each CDR3 is given with its conserved first and last residue. The D gene is left open where the match is weak. Clone size is stated in some rows and not others, as once, few, many or a class when expanded.

j_gene | d_gene | abundance | v_gene | CDR3aa | CDR3nt
TRBJ2-3 | - | - | TRBV7-7 | CASSPLSPGSTDTQYF | TGTGCCAGCAGCCCACTTTCTCCGGGGAGCACAGATACGCAGTATTTT
TRBJ1-4 | TRBD1 | - | TRBV5-1 | CASSFLGQGAANEKLFF | TGCGCCAGCAGCTTTCTGGGACAGGGGGCGGCTAATGAAAAACTGTTTTTT
TRBJ2-1 | - | - | TRBV24-1 | CATSDFRNEQFF | TGTGCCACCAGTGATTTTAGAAATGAGCAGTTCTTC
TRBJ2-5 | TRBD1 | - | TRBV3-1/TRBV3-2 | CASSANRQGLETQYF | TGTGCCAGCAGCGCCAACAGACAGGGGTTGGAGACCCAGTACTTC
TRBJ1-1 | - | - | TRBV4-3 | CASSAARGSTEAFF | TGCGCCAGCAGCGCGGCCCGGGGGAGTACTGAAGCTTTCTTT
TRBJ1-1 | - | - | TRBV24-1 | CATSGGGMSTEAFF | TGTGCCACCAGTGGTGGGGGGATGAGCACTGAAGCTTTCTTT
TRBJ1-5 | - | - | TRBV12-3/TRBV12-4 | CASSFRYNQPQHF | TGTGCCAGCAGTTTCAGATACAATCAGCCCCAGCATTTT
TRBJ1-5 | TRBD1 | - | TRBV19 | CASRHPGQGSFGDNQPQHF | TGTGCCAGTAGGCACCCGGGACAGGGGTCGTTTGGAGACAATCAGCCCCAGCATTTT
TRBJ1-2 | TRBD1 | - | TRBV15 | CATSRDGTGKRYGYTF | TGTGCCACCAGCAGAGATGGGACAGGGAAACGCTATGGCTACACCTTC
TRBJ2-7 | TRBD1 | - | TRBV10-3 | CAAGQATIGQYF | TGTGCCGCCGGACAGGCCACAATCGGGCAGTACTTC
TRBJ2-5 | TRBD1 | - | TRBV5-1 | CASSLGQGFRETQYF | TGCGCCAGCAGCTTGGGACAGGGGTTTCGAGAGACCCAGTACTTC
TRBJ2-1 | TRBD1 | - | TRBV2 | CASFLGQGNEQFF | TGTGCCAGCTTCCTTGGACAGGGAAATGAGCAGTTCTTC
TRBJ2-4 | TRBD2 | - | TRBV28 | CASSHRFRGGKNIQYF | TGTGCCAGCAGTCACAGATTTCGGGGGGGTAAAAACATTCAGTACTTC
TRBJ1-2 | TRBD1 | - | TRBV5-4 | CASSERTGVYGYTF | TGTGCCAGCAGCGAGAGGACAGGGGTGTATGGCTACACCTTC
TRBJ2-1 | TRBD2 | once | TRBV6-4 | CASSDEGLAGNEQFF | TGTGCCAGCAGTGACGAGGGACTAGCGGGCAATGAGCAGTTCTTC
TRBJ2-1 | TRBD2 | - | TRBV5-4 | CASHRGGTSGSKVAYNEQFF | TGTGCCAGCCACAGGGGCGGGACTAGCGGGAGCAAAGTCGCCTACAATGAGCAGTTCTTC